This T cell receptor beta chain appears in the sequencing data of a study of blood T cell repertoires in COVID-19 (dated by TCRdb to between 2020 and 2021). In terms of the full investigation: The collaborator samples originated in the United States, Italy and Spain and spanned the acute and convalescent phases of COVID-19. The samples were drawn from two sources: the first 160 participants of the ongoing ImmuneRACE study, and approximately 1,300 subjects contributed by 6 global collaborators. Nearly every sample came with metadata listing a de-identified subject ID, COVID-19 status, age in years and sex. Deeply sampled blood TCRbeta repertoires from subjects exposed to, actively infected with, or recovered from COVID-19 were included in the dataset. The repertoires were released in a freely available public database intended as a resource for research on the immune response to SARS-CoV-2. Where HLA class I and class II types were available, the types were taken from metadata supplied by the sample provider, not from assay-based typing. The prospective study material was composed of cDNA or gDNA derived from T cells, B-cell-depleted T cells, or PBMCs. The research as a whole found: How much clinical and demographic metadata was included differed by source and by participant, and the metadata was provided uncurated.

The CDR3 runs 13 residues from the cysteine to the phenylalanine. Solely the CDR3 DNA is kept, with 39 bases framed from the first base. Looking up the germline V gene yields CDR1 SGHRS and CDR2 YFSETQ. Cut back by 4 bases and 4 bases, the V and J ends lie 9 bases apart. Enrolling through a virtual design, the prospective study's participants ranged in age from roughly 18 to 89 years and lived across roughly 23 United States geographic areas. In the prospective study, participants were assigned to cohorts based on the clinical history participants reported in a screening survey and a study questionnaire. Exposed participants were defined as having been in contact with someone with a PCR-confirmed or clinician-diagnosed COVID-19 case within 2 weeks of study entry. Mobile phlebotomists in the prospective study collected whole blood, serum and a nasopharyngeal or oropharyngeal swab from every participant. Over a roughly 2-month period, participants in the prospective study had the option of providing additional blood draws and questionnaires. Before DNA extraction, blood samples from the prospective study were shipped at room temperature or frozen.

TCRbeta CDR3 regions were amplified from genomic DNA using the immunoSEQ Assay, a bias-controlled multiplex PCR. The study's own analysis went as follows. The number of nucleated cells in each sample was estimated by amplification of reference gene primers within the assay. To quantify the absolute abundance of each unique TCRbeta CDR3 rearrangement, sequence reads were collapsed and filtered. For each sample, productive Simpson clonality was calculated by taking the square root of Simpson's diversity index across productive rearrangements. TCRdb provides this immuneACCESS table in a form limited to in-frame rearrangements. Some clones are lacking; in checked studies, under half of them reflect an unresolved V gene, and why the rest are absent is not known. That table gives V, J and clone size, and the DNA gave D and trimming. In this sample the table shows about 180,000 clones, roughly three quarters of which occur a single time. The leading ten clones occupy under 15% of the sample.

Note on this clone: There is no known antigen for this receptor. Base qualities are not provided; no much larger clone lies one nucleotide away.

This TCR derives from a man in his 60s who had been exposed to COVID-19. The sequence links TRBV5-1 to TRBJ2-1; the D gene identity is not certain. The sequenced material came from PBMCs or T cells enriched from blood (not recorded which). The DNA reads as follows: TGCGCCAGCAGCCTATCACCTTACAATGAGCAGTTCTTC. The resulting protein is CASSLSPYNEQFF.